This T cell receptor (beta chain) stems from a study of CXCR3-negative and CXCR3-positive naive CD8 T cells. Points from the study as a whole: Upon cryopreservation, CXCR3 expression partially decreased, and most assays used fresh PBMCs. Each naive subset displayed comparably high diversity, whereas memory CD8+ cells displayed much lower diversity. For CXCR3-positive naive cells, TRB CDR3s were more hydrophobic than those of CXCR3-negative naive cells.

This CDR3 comprises 15 residues. Germline assignment: CDR1 DFQATT and CDR2 SNEGSKA (reference sequence). Naive CD8+ T cells carried a CD45RO-CCR7+CD27+CD95- phenotype. The study made its TRB cDNA libraries by 5' RACE, adding UMI labels. No DNA is given; TCRdb re-called the 5' RACE reads and lists each CDR3 protein once. The sample shows some 85,000 distinct CDR3 sequences, and approximately 0.53% sits with its ten largest clones. About this clonotype itself: Its target is not known.

The sequencing sample was made of naive CXCR3+ CD8+ T cells from blood. Subset given: CD45RO-CCR7+CD27+CD95- naive CD8+ T cells expressing CXCR3 (TNR3+). V and J are TRBV20-1 and TRBJ2-7; TCRdb lists TRBD2, though no DNA is available to test this call. The receptor's source is a human donor in good health. Some clones in this sample may be carry-over from other donors' samples. CDR3 sequence reads: CSARPRGGSSYEQYF.